This is a list of T cell receptor beta chains from one sample in a study of blood T cells in healthy people across ages. From the 5' RACE reads, TCRdb called clonotypes with MiXCR, one entry per CDR3 protein. The table has fewer than 900,000 distinct CDR3 sequences, about 37% seen once. The sample comprised blood. These receptors all come from a man between 18 and 29 years old in good health. Each CDR3 is given with its conserved first and last residue. Fields, in order: D gene, J gene, V gene, clone size, CDR3 protein, CDR3 DNA. D genes are given only for firm matches. Where a row states a size, it is once, few, many or the class of an expanded clone; other rows omit it.

>TRBD1|TRBJ2-5|TRBV19|.
CASNRDREETQYF
TGTGCCAGTAACCGGGACAGGGAAGAGACCCAGTACTTC
>.|TRBJ1-2|TRBV4-2|many
CASSQDSSEYGYTF
TGTGCCAGCAGCCAAGATAGCAGCGAATATGGCTACACCTTC
>TRBD2|TRBJ2-1|TRBV15|few
CATSRTRTSYNEQFF
TGTGCCACCAGCCGCACCAGGACTAGCTACAATGAGCAGTTCTTC
>.|TRBJ2-1|TRBV12-3/TRBV12-4|.
CASSFRLEQFF
TGTGCCAGCAGTTTCCGGCTTGAGCAGTTCTTC
>.|TRBJ1-2|TRBV20-1|many
CSATLGGYGYGYTF
TGCAGTGCTACCCTTGGGGGGTATGGCTATGGCTACACCTTC
>.|TRBJ1-1|TRBV13|.
CASSLGFSGNTEAFF
TGTGCCAGCAGCTTAGGGTTTAGCGGGAACACTGAAGCTTTCTTT
>.|TRBJ1-1|TRBV6-2/TRBV6-3|few
CASSLEGLVAFF
TGTGCCAGCAGCCTCGAGGGGCTGGTAGCTTTCTTT
>.|TRBJ2-7|TRBV7-9|few
CASSSPGQSYEQYF
TGTGCCAGCAGCTCCCCAGGACAATCCTACGAGCAGTACTTC
>.|TRBJ1-5|TRBV5-1|few
CASSSGGFEPQHF
TGCGCCAGCAGCAGTGGGGGTTTCGAGCCCCAGCATTTT
>.|TRBJ2-7|TRBV4-1|few
CASSQVLPPYEQYF
TGCGCCAGCAGCCAAGTTCTTCCCCCCTACGAGCAGTACTTC
>.|TRBJ1-2|TRBV30|few
CAWTSTGHGYTF
TGTGCCTGGACCTCGACTGGACATGGCTACACCTTC
>.|TRBJ2-7|TRBV6-5|few
CASSSTAGTPTYEQYF
TGTGCCAGCAGTTCAACTGCCGGGACTCCTACCTACGAGCAGTACTTC
>TRBD1|TRBJ2-1|TRBV27|many
CASGTDSYNEQFF
TGTGCCAGCGGGACAGACTCCTACAATGAGCAGTTCTTC
>.|TRBJ1-2|TRBV11-2|.
CASSLDLGARVDGYTF
TGTGCCAGCAGCTTAGATCTGGGGGCGCGTGTAGATGGCTACACCTTC
>TRBD1|TRBJ2-1|TRBV10-3|many
CAISPRQGAVNEQFF
TGTGCCATCAGCCCCCGACAGGGAGCGGTCAATGAGCAGTTCTTC
>.|TRBJ2-1|TRBV6-5|.
CAGTISGTNNEQFF
TGTGCCGGCACCATAAGCGGAACGAACAATGAGCAGTTCTTC
>TRBD1|TRBJ1-2|TRBV29-1|.
CSVGQGPNYGYTF
TGCAGCGTTGGACAGGGGCCTAACTATGGCTACACCTTC
>.|TRBJ1-5|TRBV10-3|few
CAISEGGPLGNQPQHF
TGTGCCATCAGTGAGGGGGGTCCCTTGGGCAATCAGCCCCAGCATTTT
>.|TRBJ1-4|TRBV5-1|few
CASSLPTGSVGEKLFF
TGCGCCAGCAGCTTGCCTACAGGGTCGGTTGGAGAAAAACTGTTTTTT
>.|TRBJ2-1|TRBV12-3/TRBV12-4|.
CASRGVHEQFF
TGTGCCAGCCGGGGTGTCCATGAGCAGTTCTTC
>.|TRBJ2-7|TRBV7-2|.
CASSLAFNFGGAYEQYF
TGTGCCAGCAGCTTAGCGTTCAATTTTGGGGGAGCCTACGAGCAGTACTTC
>.|TRBJ2-7|TRBV6-6|.
CASSYSFSPVPTYEQYF
TGTGCCAGCAGTTACTCGTTCTCCCCGGTCCCTACCTACGAGCAGTACTTC
>TRBD1|TRBJ2-1|TRBV2|.
CASRRGLSYNEQFF
TGTGCCAGCCGCAGGGGGCTATCCTACAATGAGCAGTTCTTC
>.|TRBJ2-5|TRBV29-1|.
CSGGRGGSQETQYF
TGCAGCGGGGGACGGGGCGGATCCCAAGAGACCCAGTACTTC
>.|TRBJ1-5|TRBV28|.
CASNPTGASYSNQPQHF
TGTGCCAGTAATCCGACAGGTGCCTCTTATAGCAATCAGCCCCAGCATTTT
>.|TRBJ1-1|TRBV20-1|.
CSAITGTVNTEAFF
TGCAGTGCAATCACCGGGACGGTGAACACTGAAGCTTTCTTT
>.|TRBJ1-1|TRBV12-3/TRBV12-4|.
CASSFRPPTGLTFF
TGTGCCAGCAGTTTCCGACCCCCCACAGGGCTAACTTTCTTT
>.|TRBJ2-5|TRBV20-1|many
CSARAAETQYF
TGCAGTGCTAGAGCCGCGGAGACCCAGTACTTC
>.|TRBJ2-7|TRBV28|.
CASKDTRSSYEQYF
TGTGCCAGCAAGGACACCCGAAGCTCCTACGAGCAGTACTTC